The 14 T cell receptor beta chains below were found in one sample sequenced in a study of CXCR3-negative and CXCR3-positive naive CD8 T cells. Study-level results: The study found more hydrophobic TRB CDR3s in CXCR3-positive naive cells than in CXCR3-negative naive cells.

Their specific antigens are unknown. UMI-labeled TRB cDNA libraries were prepared by 5' RACE. TCRdb re-analyzed the 5' RACE reads; it lists each CDR3 protein once, without DNA. The clone table shows about 98,000 distinct CDR3 sequences, with the ten largest holding approximately 0.99%. The sample was naive CXCR3+ CD8+ T cells from blood. The subset is: CD45RO-CCR7+CD27+CD95- naive CD8+ T cells expressing CXCR3 (TNR3+). These receptors were collected from a human donor in good health. Some clones in this sample may be carry-over from other donors' samples.

CDR3 amino acids: CASSLVRTGGGTDTQYF. V and J are TRBV27 and TRBJ2-3; with no DNA, the TCRdb D assignment of TRBD1 cannot be verified. Germline V gene data show CDR1 as MNHEY and CDR2 as SMNVEV (reference sequence). CDR3 length: 17 residues.

This chain connects TRBV7-2 to TRBJ2-1. Germline assignment: CDR1 SGHTA and CDR2 FQGNSA. The CDR3 extends over 12 amino acids. The CDR3 here is CASSFWWNEQFF.

The chain links TRBV7-9 to TRBJ1-5; TCRdb's D call of TRBD1 is untestable without DNA. CDR1 is SEHNR, CDR2 FQNEAQ, per germline (reference sequence). The CDR3 runs 14 residues. The CDR3 protein is CASSPEGSNQPQHF.

The J gene is TRBJ2-3, the V gene TRBV20-1; without DNA, the TCRdb call of TRBD2 cannot be checked. Germline lookup yields CDR1 DFQATT and CDR2 SNEGSKA (reference sequence). The CDR3 spans 17 residues. CDR3 residues: CSARPSGLAGVQSAQYF.

The rearrangement links TRBV6-5 to TRBJ1-1. CDR1 MNHEY and CDR2 SVGAGI come from the germline V gene. The CDR3 contains 15 residues. Here the CDR3 reads CASSYGAMSGTEAFF.

This clonotype counts as medium-sized (0.01 to 0.1%) by frequency. The CDR3 sequence: CASSLGNEQFF. The genes are TRBV5-1 and TRBJ2-1. CDR1 is SGHRS and CDR2 is YFSETQ in the germline V gene. The CDR3 covers 11 residues.

V gene TRBV4-3 combines with J gene TRBJ2-7; TCRdb's D call, TRBD2, is unchecked because there is no DNA. The CDR3 is 17 residues long. CDR1 LGHNA and CDR2 YSLEER come from the germline V gene. The CDR3 here is CASSQDLSDSYFYEQYF.

This sequence joins TRBV3-1 and TRBJ2-5; the TCRdb call, TRBD1, lacks DNA for checking. The CDR3 sequence is 16 residues long. Germline V lookup: CDR1 LGHDT, CDR2 YNNKEL (reference sequence). The CDR3 region is CASSHYPGTGGETQYF.

The V gene is TRBV12-3 or TRBV12-4, the J gene TRBJ2-4. The CDR3 is made up of 18 amino acids. The CDR3: CASSLVNAGWVGKNIQYF.

J is TRBJ2-7 and V is TRBV6-5. Germline assignment: CDR1 MNHEY and CDR2 SVGAGI. The CDR3 spans 14 residues. CDR3 sequence reads: CASNRLDRSYEQYF.

The chain links TRBV6-5 to TRBJ2-1. Germline V lookup: CDR1 MNHEY, CDR2 SVGAGI. CDR3 length: 17 residues. CDR3 region: CASSYSRTSTSYNEQFF.

V gene TRBV4-1 combines with J gene TRBJ2-5; TCRdb reports TRBD2, a call that lacks DNA to check it against. This CDR3 spans 16 amino acids. Germline lookup yields CDR1 MGHRA and CDR2 YSYEKL. CDR3 sequence: CASSPRTSADGETQYF.

The chain couples TRBV5-5 to TRBJ2-7; as DNA is missing, the TRBD1 call by TCRdb cannot be tested. This CDR3 has 15 amino acids. CDR1 is SGHKS and CDR2 is YYEKEE in the germline V gene (reference sequence). The CDR3: CASSFGFSGGSEQYF.

CDR3 sequence reads: CASSPILGSSSTDTQYF. The chain uses TRBV11-2 and TRBJ2-3. This CDR3 spans 17 amino acids. Germline V gene sequence: CDR1 SGHAT, CDR2 FQNNGV. Full variable domain (remainder filled in from reference TRBV11-2 and TRBJ2-3): EAGVAQSPRYKIIEKRQSVAFWCNPISGHATLYWYQQILGQGPKLLIQFQNNGVVDDSQLPKDRFSAERLKGVDSTLKIQPAKLEDSAVYLCASSPILGSSSTDTQYFGPGTRLTVL.